This record concerns one TCR beta chain sequence. Its antigen is unknown. Other DNA sequences in the sample encode the same CDR3. This record comes from a study of shared clonotypes between healthy human individuals. Background on the study: Serving as donors were a couple of women and a few men, whose ages spanned 18 to 49.

Germline V gives CDR1 SEHNR, CDR2 FQNEAQ (reference sequence). CDR3 length: 12 residues. The V and J ends lost 6 bases and 5 bases respectively, with 8 bases between them. CD45RO-negative, CCR7-selected cells formed the naive CD8 fraction, which excluded terminally differentiated effector memory CD45RA+ cells. Whole-study findings and limits: Investigators expected sequencing depth to affect clonotype sharing among donors. Although depth was large, rarefaction showed that sequencing of the sorted subsets was incomplete.

A deep-level run was used for the assay. Measured with immunoSEQ multiplex PCR; TCRdb has only the in-frame clones, and not every one. This table holds roughly 1,800,000 clones, just under 95% found once. The sample taken for sequencing was naive CD8+ T cells sorted from blood. V gene TRBV7-9 combines with J gene TRBJ2-1, with a tentative D call TRBD1 (6 bases). This TCR derives from a man younger than 35 in good health. The CDR3 reads CASSSGDNEQFF. CDR3 bases: TGTGCCAGCAGTTCAGGGGACAATGAGCAGTTCTTC.